Below, one T cell receptor (beta chain) is given with its context. Its antigen is currently unknown. TCR beta cDNA libraries included unique molecular identifiers. Researchers reported roughly 0.5 million cDNA molecules coming from around 1 to 10 million T cells. TCRdb reprocessed the PCR reads with MiXCR, giving one entry per CDR3 protein. The data contain 700,000 to 900,000 distinct CDR3 sequences, under 60% of them seen just once; the ten biggest clones take up roughly 5.2%. This entry belongs to a study of post-analysis software for immune sequencing data. Study-level points and caveats: When patients were compared with controls, about five TRBV segments were more frequent, TRBV5-6, TRBV5-1 and TRBV20-1 among them.

CDR1 SGHAT and CDR2 FQDESV come from the germline V gene (reference sequence). Deletions cut 0 bases from V and 8 bases from J, with 13 bases between. This CDR3 is built from 14 residues. V is TRBV11-1 and J is TRBJ1-2; a weak D match, TRBD1 (5 bases). The clonotype originates from a girl under 18 with multiple sclerosis. The sequencing input was blood. This chain's CDR3 is CASSLAPGFGGYTF. In DNA, the CDR3 is TGTGCCAGCAGCTTAGCCCCAGGGTTCGGCGGCTACACCTTC.